Listed below are T cell receptor beta chains from one sample, sequenced in a study of blood T cell repertoires in COVID-19. The repertoire was sequenced with immunoSEQ multiplex PCR; TCRdb's copy has only in-frame clones and lacks some. Of fewer than 350,000 clones listed, roughly 85% are singletons. Specimen: PBMCs or T cells enriched from blood (not recorded which). The origin of the receptors is a woman in her thirties or forties with acute COVID-19. Each CDR3 is given with its conserved first and last residue. D genes are given only for firm matches. Some rows mark clone size as missing; the rest say once, few, many or name a class of expanded clone.

TRBJ1-1 | - | TRBD1 | TRBV5-1 | TGCGCCAGCAGCTTGGCTGGGACAGGGGGCGAAGAAGCTTTCTTT | CASSLAGTGGEEAFF
TRBJ1-3 | - | - | TRBV6-5 | TGTGCCAGCAGTTACGGCGGACAGAGTGGAAACACCATATATTTT | CASSYGGQSGNTIYF
TRBJ2-3 | once | TRBD1 | TRBV29-1 | TGCAGCCTCTCCCCACAGGGGACAGATACGCAGTATTTT | CSLSPQGTDTQYF
TRBJ2-7 | - | TRBD2 | TRBV28 | TGTGCCAGCAGTCTAACAGTGGGGACTAGCGGTACCTACGAGCAGTACTTC | CASSLTVGTSGTYEQYF
TRBJ2-7 | - | - | TRBV6-4 | TGTGCCAGCAGTGTAGTCGACAGGCAGTACCACGAGCAGTACTTC | CASSVVDRQYHEQYF
TRBJ2-2 | - | TRBD2 | TRBV6-4 | TGTGCCAGCAGCCCAGGACTAGCGGGAGATGTGGCCGGGGAGCTGTTTTTT | CASSPGLAGDVAGELFF
TRBJ2-7 | - | - | TRBV28 | TGTGCCAGCAGTTTATGGGACGTTCACCGGAGGGGGGGGCAGTACTTC | CASSLWDVHRRGGQYF
TRBJ2-4 | - | - | TRBV6-5 | TGTGCCAGCAGTCAGGGGGGTGGGATTCAGTACTTC | CASSQGGGIQYF
TRBJ2-2 | - | - | TRBV18 | TGTGCCAGCTCACCGCAGGAAGAGAACACCGGGGAGCTGTTTTTT | CASSPQEENTGELFF
TRBJ1-5 | - | - | TRBV28 | TGTGCCAGCAGCCCCCGGTTCGGGGGGAGCAATCAGCCCCAGCATTTT | CASSPRFGGSNQPQHF
TRBJ1-2 | once | TRBD1 | TRBV5-6 | TGTGCCAGCAGCTTACCGGGACAGGGATATGGCTACACCTTC | CASSLPGQGYGYTF
TRBJ1-2 | - | - | TRBV6-5 | TGTGCCAGCAGCAGGACCGGGGGTGGCTACACCTTC | CASSRTGGGYTF
TRBJ1-1 | - | TRBD1 | TRBV6-5 | TGTGCCAGCAGTTACTCGCGGACAGGCGATAACACTGAAGCTTTCTTT | CASSYSRTGDNTEAFF
TRBJ2-7 | - | TRBD2 | TRBV18 | TGTGCCAGCTCACCATTTTTAACTAGCGGGAGATCCTACGAGCAGTACTTC | CASSPFLTSGRSYEQYF
TRBJ2-1 | once | TRBD1 | TRBV24-1 | TGTGCCACCAGTGATTCCGACAGGGATGGGCAGTTCTTC | CATSDSDRDGQFF
TRBJ2-5 | - | TRBD2 | TRBV13 | TGTGCCAGCAGCCCCCCGAGGCGGGAGGGGACACAAGAGACCCAGTACTTC | CASSPPRREGTQETQYF
TRBJ2-5 | - | TRBD2 | TRBV2 | TGTGCCAGCAGTGATAAGCGGGGGGCCGAGCAAGAGACCCAGTACTTC | CASSDKRGAEQETQYF
TRBJ1-2 | - | - | TRBV15 | TGTGCCACCAGCAGAGCCCAGAGAGGGGGCTATGGCTACACCTTC | CATSRAQRGGYGYTF
TRBJ1-1 | - | TRBD1 | TRBV2 | TGTGCCAGCATCCTCGACAGGGGAATCATGAACACTGAAGCTTTCTTT | CASILDRGIMNTEAFF
TRBJ2-7 | - | TRBD1 | TRBV5-8 | TGTGCCAGCAGCTTGACGCAGGGGGCGCATTATGGGCAGTACTTC | CASSLTQGAHYGQYF
TRBJ1-1 | - | TRBD1 | TRBV18 | TGTGCCAGCTCACGACAGGGGGCGAACACTGAAGCTTTCTTT | CASSRQGANTEAFF
TRBJ2-1 | few | TRBD2 | TRBV7-9 | TGTGCCAGCAGCCCCATCAGCGGGAGAGGGAATGAGCAGTTCTTC | CASSPISGRGNEQFF
TRBJ1-1 | few | TRBD1 | TRBV18 | TGTGCCAGCTCACCAGAGACAGGGGGCCACACTGAAGCTTTCTTT | CASSPETGGHTEAFF
TRBJ2-3 | - | TRBD2 | TRBV4-3 | TGCGCCAGCAGCCGTGGGACTAGCGGGAGCGCAGATACGCAGTATTTT | CASSRGTSGSADTQYF
TRBJ2-5 | - | - | TRBV7-2 | TGTGCCAGCAGCTTAGCGCCGAGCCAAGAGACCCAGTACTTC | CASSLAPSQETQYF
TRBJ1-5 | - | - | TRBV5-5 | TGTGCCAGCAGCTTAGGCAGGGGTGATCAGCCCCAGCATTTT | CASSLGRGDQPQHF
TRBJ2-1 | - | - | TRBV27 | TGTGCCAGCAGTTCTCCCCCAGGAGGGGGCTTGAATGAGCAGTTCTTC | CASSSPPGGGLNEQFF
TRBJ1-1 | - | TRBD1 | TRBV5-4 | TGTGCCAGCAGCCTTGACAGGGAAAGAAACACTGAAGCTTTCTTT | CASSLDRERNTEAFF
TRBJ2-1 | - | TRBD2 | TRBV4-2 | TGTGCCAGCAGCCAAGGCAGGGAGGGTGTGCAGTTCTTC | CASSQGREGVQFF
TRBJ2-7 | - | - | TRBV2 | TGTGCCACCGCTAACCTGATTTCTACCCGCTCCTACGAGCAGTACTTC | CATANLISTRSYEQYF
TRBJ1-3 | - | - | TRBV6-5 | TGTGCCAGCAGTTTGGACTCAGGGGCTGGAAACACCATATATTTT | CASSLDSGAGNTIYF
TRBJ2-7 | - | - | TRBV7-2 | TGTGCCAGCAGCTTAGGTGCGGGACGGAACGTCTACGAGCAGTACTTC | CASSLGAGRNVYEQYF
TRBJ1-5 | few | - | TRBV7-9 | TGTGCCAGCAGCTTAAGTAGTCCAGGTATAGGGCCCCAGCATTTT | CASSLSSPGIGPQHF
TRBJ2-5 | - | TRBD1 | TRBV11-2 | TGTGCCAGCAGCTTAAGTCGGACAGGGGGCCATGAGACCCAGTACTTC | CASSLSRTGGHETQYF
TRBJ1-2 | - | - | TRBV28 | TGTGCCAGCAGCAGGGTTAACTATGGCTACACCTTC | CASSRVNYGYTF
TRBJ2-7 | - | TRBD2 | TRBV4-2 | TGTGCCAGCAGCCAAGATGCGCCAAGCGGGAGGAGGGACGAGCAGTACTTC | CASSQDAPSGRRDEQYF
TRBJ2-7 | - | - | TRBV6-2/TRBV6-3 | TGTGCCAGCAGTTATCCGGCAGGGAGGCTTTTCCACGAGCAGTACTTC | CASSYPAGRLFHEQYF
TRBJ2-6 | - | - | TRBV6-6 | TGTGCCAGCACCAGCGGGCTGACGTCTGGGGCCAACGTCCTGACTTTC | CASTSGLTSGANVLTF
TRBJ2-7 | - | TRBD2 | TRBV19 | TGTGCCAGTAGTTGGCAGGGAGGGTCCGGCGAGCAGTACTTC | CASSWQGGSGEQYF
TRBJ2-3 | once | TRBD1 | TRBV5-8 | TGTGCCAGCAGCCTTCGACAGGGGGGCGGCACAGATACGCAGTATTTT | CASSLRQGGGTDTQYF
TRBJ2-3 | - | TRBD1 | TRBV18 | TGTGCCAGCGCTGAGGAGGACAGGGTTTTTACAGATACGCAGTATTTT | CASAEEDRVFTDTQYF
TRBJ1-1 | - | - | TRBV18 | TGTGCCAGCTCACCACCAAGAGCGATGAACACTGAAGCTTTCTTT | CASSPPRAMNTEAFF
TRBJ2-2 | - | - | TRBV19 | TGTGCCAGTAGTATTTTTACTCCCAACACCGGGGAGCTGTTTTTT | CASSIFTPNTGELFF
TRBJ1-1 | - | - | TRBV4-1 | TGCGCCAGCAGCCAAGGTCGGCAGGGAGGGGACTACACTGAAGCTTTCTTT | CASSQGRQGGDYTEAFF
TRBJ2-2 | - | - | TRBV7-8 | TGTGCCAGCAGACCAAGGGACATCGCCACCGGGGAGCTGTTTTTT | CASRPRDIATGELFF
TRBJ1-2 | - | TRBD1 | TRBV27 | TGTGCCAGCAGTTATTCAGGGGGCTATGGCTACACCTTC | CASSYSGGYGYTF
TRBJ2-7 | many | TRBD2 | TRBV6-1 | TGTGCCAGCAGTGTGGCCACGCGGGGGGCTCTCTACGAGCAGTACTTC | CASSVATRGALYEQYF
TRBJ1-5 | once | - | TRBV28 | TGTGCCAGCAGTTTACCTGGGGCAACGAGCAATCAGCCCCAGCATTTT | CASSLPGATSNQPQHF
TRBJ1-1 | - | - | TRBV29-1 | TGCAGCGTTGAGCGGAGGGGCAACACTGAAGCTTTCTTT | CSVERRGNTEAFF
TRBJ1-6 | - | - | TRBV6-2/TRBV6-3 | TGTGCCAGCAGTTTCGAAATCAGACAGACCACCGGTTCACCCCTCCACTTT | CASSFEIRQTTGSPLHF
TRBJ1-3 | - | - | TRBV7-8 | TGTGCCAGCAGCTTAGGAGGCGGTCGAGGAAACACCATATATTTT | CASSLGGGRGNTIYF
TRBJ2-7 | - | - | TRBV9 | TGTGCCAGCAGCGTAGGTGCGGATCCCTACGAGCAGTACTTC | CASSVGADPYEQYF
TRBJ1-2 | - | - | TRBV19 | TGTGCCAGTAGTATAATTCCGGGGAATGGCTACACCTTC | CASSIIPGNGYTF
TRBJ1-2 | - | - | TRBV2 | TGTGCCACCGCCGCGAACCTAAGATCGGGTGGCTACACCTTC | CATAANLRSGGYTF
TRBJ2-1 | - | - | TRBV19 | TGTGCCAGTAGTACAGGCCTTAGCGTCAACAATGAGCAGTTCTTC | CASSTGLSVNNEQFF
TRBJ1-1 | once | - | TRBV4-1 | TGCGCCAGCAGCCTGATTCCTAGGGGAAACACTGAAGCTTTCTTT | CASSLIPRGNTEAFF
TRBJ1-4 | - | - | TRBV18 | TGTGCCAGCTCCCCCAGGAGGGCTGATGGAGAAAAACTGTTTTTT | CASSPRRADGEKLFF
TRBJ1-2 | - | TRBD1 | TRBV20-1 | TGCAGTGCTAGTAGGGACAGGGCGGGCGGCTACACCTTC | CSASRDRAGGYTF